This entry is about one T cell receptor (beta chain). Its target is not known. The data stem from a study of blood T cells in healthy people across ages. Every donor gave ten milliliters of peripheral blood. Alongside a J-beta primer mix, a sample-barcoded 5' primer served in a second PCR lasting roughly 7 to 11 cycles. Every sample gave at least 2.5 million paired-end reads containing CDR3. TCRdb re-analysed the 5' RACE reads in MiXCR, keeping a single row per CDR3 protein. The repertoire holds over 1,300,000 distinct CDR3 sequences, 55% to 75% seen once, with roughly 6.3% in the top ten. Study-level points and caveats: From one million sequenced T cells, diversity estimates were lower bounds.

The receptor comes from a young man in good health. Sequencing was carried out using blood.

This chain's CDR3 is CSARVDHLYEQFF. CDR3 DNA: TGCAGTGCTAGAGTTGACCACCTTTATGAGCAGTTCTTC. The rearrangement uses TRBV20-1 and TRBJ2-1; D unclear. V lost 1 base and J 8 bases, leaving 12 bases between the germline ends. Germline V gene lookup returns CDR1 DFQATT and CDR2 SNEGSKA (reference sequence). The CDR3 extends over 13 amino acids.